This T cell receptor beta chain is from a study of Graves' ophthalmopathy and Graves' hyperthyroidism. Study details: Pretreatment peripheral blood was obtained at initial diagnosis.

Study-level results: Most thyroid-expanded clonotypes exceeding 0.001 frequency were also found in blood. Built on 13 signatures, a model told ophthalmopathy apart from stable hyperthyroidism with approximately 88% sensitivity and 70% to 82% specificity.

The authors amplified TCR beta CDR3 regions from RNA transcripts. The first-round RT-PCR employed HTBI primers together with the Qiagen OneStep RT-PCR kit. A multiplex PCR was then performed as the second round. MiXCR, applied by TCRdb to the multiplex PCR reads, yields one record per CDR3 protein. The sample carries a few hundred thousand distinct CDR3 sequences, around 20% recorded once. This clonotype was counted many times. What it binds is unknown. Stable hyperthyroidism meant no progression to ophthalmopathy within 18 months of follow-up. The TCR comes from a woman younger than 30 with stable Graves' hyperthyroidism. Sequencing input: peripheral blood.

CDR3 sequence (DNA): TGCGCCAGCAGCTTGGCCGTGACGGGGCCCCAGTACTTC. Translating gives CASSLAVTGPQYF. The V and J genes are TRBV5-1 and TRBJ2-5, with D perhaps TRBD1 or TRBD2 (5 bases each). The CDR3 totals 13 residues. The germline CDR1 and CDR2 sequences are SGHRS and YFSETQ. The ends were cut back, 0 bases at V and 9 bases at J, with 12 bases in the middle.